These T cell receptor beta chains were read from a single sample in a study of T cells in Graves' hyperthyroidism and ophthalmopathy. TCRdb recomputed calls from the multiplex PCR reads with MiXCR, one row per CDR3 protein. The sample has 350,000 or so distinct CDR3 sequences, 15% to 20% seen once. The sample taken for sequencing was blood. Receptors were obtained from a woman in her forties with Graves' ophthalmopathy. Each CDR3 is given with its conserved first and last residue. D genes are given only for firm matches. Clone size is shown for a subset of rows, as once, few, many or a class of expanded clone.

D gene: .; clone size: .; J gene: TRBJ1-5; V gene: TRBV6-1; CDR3 DNA: TGTGCCAGCAAGATGACAGGAAATCAGCCCCAGCCTTTT; CDR3 protein: CASKMTGNQPQPF
D gene: .; clone size: .; J gene: TRBJ2-5; V gene: TRBV12-3/TRBV12-4; CDR3 DNA: TGTGCCAGCAGTTGGAGGGGGATTGAGGAGACCCAGTACTTC; CDR3 protein: CASSWRGIEETQYF
D gene: .; clone size: many; J gene: TRBJ1-3; V gene: TRBV29-1; CDR3 DNA: TGCAGCGCTGACCCTACAGGGTATGGGGAAACCATATATTTT; CDR3 protein: CSADPTGYGETIYF
D gene: .; clone size: many; J gene: TRBJ2-3; V gene: TRBV30; CDR3 DNA: TGTGCCTGGAGGCGGACAACCACAGATACGCAGTATTTT; CDR3 protein: CAWRRTTTDTQYF
D gene: TRBD2; clone size: .; J gene: TRBJ2-5; V gene: TRBV11-1; CDR3 DNA: TGTGCCAGCAGAGAGGTCGGGACTAGCGACCAAGAGACCCAGTACTTC; CDR3 protein: CASREVGTSDQETQYF
D gene: .; clone size: many; J gene: TRBJ2-4; V gene: TRBV11-1; CDR3 DNA: TGTGCCAGCAGCCCCGAGCACTCAGGGGCCCGCCAGTTAGACATTCAGTACTTC; CDR3 protein: CASSPEHSGARQLDIQYF
D gene: .; clone size: many; J gene: TRBJ2-7; V gene: TRBV20-1; CDR3 DNA: TGCAGTGCTAGTCAGCCGGGACTGAATTTCTACGAGCAGTACTTC; CDR3 protein: CSASQPGLNFYEQYF
D gene: TRBD1; clone size: many; J gene: TRBJ1-2; V gene: TRBV27; CDR3 DNA: TGTGCCAGCAGTTTAAAGGGGGCTTACGGTGGCTACACCTTC; CDR3 protein: CASSLKGAYGGYTF
D gene: TRBD1; clone size: .; J gene: TRBJ1-1; V gene: TRBV20-1; CDR3 DNA: TGCAGTGCGCGCTCGACAGGGGCGACTGAAGCTTTCTTT; CDR3 protein: CSARSTGATEAFF
D gene: TRBD1; clone size: many; J gene: TRBJ2-1; V gene: TRBV5-6; CDR3 DNA: TGTGCCAGCAGCTTGGGACAGGGTAGGTTGAATGAGCAGTTCTTC; CDR3 protein: CASSLGQGRLNEQFF
D gene: .; clone size: many; J gene: TRBJ1-2; V gene: TRBV28; CDR3 DNA: TGTGCCAGCAGTACGGGACACAACTATGGCTACACCTTC; CDR3 protein: CASSTGHNYGYTF
D gene: TRBD2; clone size: many; J gene: TRBJ2-4; V gene: TRBV28; CDR3 DNA: TGTGCCAGCGGGAGGGCCTCAGGCATTCAGTACTTC; CDR3 protein: CASGRASGIQYF
D gene: TRBD1; clone size: many; J gene: TRBJ1-1; V gene: TRBV30; CDR3 DNA: TGTGCCTGGAGTACGAGACAGGGTCTGACTGAAGCTTTCTTT; CDR3 protein: CAWSTRQGLTEAFF
D gene: .; clone size: .; J gene: TRBJ2-7; V gene: TRBV7-2; CDR3 DNA: TGTGCCAGCAGCCCTACCCTAAGCATCCTAGGGGTTTACGAGCAGTACTTC; CDR3 protein: CASSPTLSILGVYEQYF
D gene: TRBD1; clone size: many; J gene: TRBJ1-5; V gene: TRBV6-2/TRBV6-3; CDR3 DNA: TGTGCCAGCAGTTACTCGATAATTTCGATCGAGGGGGCCGATCAGCCCCAGCATTTT; CDR3 protein: CASSYSIISIEGADQPQHF
D gene: TRBD2; clone size: once; J gene: TRBJ2-4; V gene: TRBV29-1; CDR3 DNA: TGCAGCGTTACTAGCGGGGGGGGGGCCAAAAACATTCAGTACTTC; CDR3 protein: CSVTSGGGAKNIQYF
D gene: .; clone size: many; J gene: TRBJ1-1; V gene: TRBV12-3/TRBV12-4; CDR3 DNA: TGTGCCAGCAAACCCACAGGGAACACTGAAGCTTTCTTT; CDR3 protein: CASKPTGNTEAFF
D gene: TRBD2; clone size: many; J gene: TRBJ2-7; V gene: TRBV13; CDR3 DNA: TGTGCCAGCAGCTCCCATTTTCCACGGACTAGCGCCTACGAGCAGTACTTC; CDR3 protein: CASSSHFPRTSAYEQYF
D gene: TRBD1; clone size: many; J gene: TRBJ2-7; V gene: TRBV6-1; CDR3 DNA: TGTGCCAGCGAAACAGGGGGCCGGTACGAGCAGTACTTC; CDR3 protein: CASETGGRYEQYF
D gene: TRBD1; clone size: many; J gene: TRBJ1-5; V gene: TRBV20-1; CDR3 DNA: TGCAGTGCTAGAGGACAGGGGGCTGTCAATCAGCCCCAGCATTTT; CDR3 protein: CSARGQGAVNQPQHF
D gene: .; clone size: many; J gene: TRBJ1-2; V gene: TRBV12-3/TRBV12-4; CDR3 DNA: TGTGCCAGCAGTATTGGACATTTCTTTGAGGGCACCTTC; CDR3 protein: CASSIGHFFEGTF
D gene: .; clone size: many; J gene: TRBJ1-5; V gene: TRBV28; CDR3 DNA: TGTGCCAGCAGCCCGACCTTCTCGGGGAATCAGCCCCAGCATTTT; CDR3 protein: CASSPTFSGNQPQHF
D gene: .; clone size: many; J gene: TRBJ2-7; V gene: TRBV5-4; CDR3 DNA: TGTGCCAGCAGCCGTCCTGAAAGTGAGCAGTACTTC; CDR3 protein: CASSRPESEQYF
D gene: .; clone size: many; J gene: TRBJ2-7; V gene: TRBV28; CDR3 DNA: TGTGCCAGCGTTACGCACCGGGGCAGAGGCTACGAGCAGTACTTC; CDR3 protein: CASVTHRGRGYEQYF
D gene: .; clone size: many; J gene: TRBJ1-5; V gene: TRBV19; CDR3 DNA: TGTGCCAGTAGTATATTGACAGGTCCTGATCAGCCCCAGCATTTT; CDR3 protein: CASSILTGPDQPQHF
D gene: TRBD1; clone size: many; J gene: TRBJ1-1; V gene: TRBV7-9; CDR3 DNA: TGTGCCAGCAGCCCAAGGACAGGAGGCACTGAAGCTTTCTTT; CDR3 protein: CASSPRTGGTEAFF
D gene: .; clone size: many; J gene: TRBJ2-2; V gene: TRBV28; CDR3 DNA: TGTGCCAGCAGTTTCGGAAGTCAGGCGAACACCGGGGAGCTGTTTTTT; CDR3 protein: CASSFGSQANTGELFF
D gene: .; clone size: many; J gene: TRBJ2-7; V gene: TRBV9; CDR3 DNA: TGTGCCAGCAGCGTCGTCGGGAGCGACGAGCAGTACTTC; CDR3 protein: CASSVVGSDEQYF
D gene: TRBD1; clone size: many; J gene: TRBJ1-5; V gene: TRBV9; CDR3 DNA: TGTGCCAGCAGCGCCAGGGACAGCCTAAATCAGCCCCAGCATTTT; CDR3 protein: CASSARDSLNQPQHF
D gene: .; clone size: .; J gene: TRBJ2-2; V gene: TRBV19; CDR3 DNA: TGTGCCAGTAGTAGAGGGGGGCCCGGGGAGCTGTCTTTT; CDR3 protein: CASSRGGPGELSF
D gene: .; clone size: .; J gene: TRBJ1-3; V gene: TRBV4-3; CDR3 DNA: TGCGCCAGCAGCCCCCTCTTAAGGGACACCATATATTTT; CDR3 protein: CASSPLLRDTIYF
D gene: TRBD1; clone size: .; J gene: TRBJ2-7; V gene: TRBV24-1; CDR3 DNA: TGTGCCACCAGTGAACCCGGGACAGGGGGCGCGCCCTACGAGCAGTACTTC; CDR3 protein: CATSEPGTGGAPYEQYF
D gene: TRBD1; clone size: .; J gene: TRBJ2-7; V gene: TRBV29-1; CDR3 DNA: TGCAGCGTTGGACAGGGGATGGCGGACGAGCAGTACTTC; CDR3 protein: CSVGQGMADEQYF
D gene: TRBD1; clone size: once; J gene: TRBJ2-7; V gene: TRBV11-2; CDR3 DNA: TGTGCCAGCAGCGAAGGAGGACAGGGGAAAGGCGAGCAGTACTTC; CDR3 protein: CASSEGGQGKGEQYF
D gene: .; clone size: .; J gene: TRBJ2-7; V gene: TRBV7-8; CDR3 DNA: TGTGCCAGCAGCTTAGCTCCTGCGAACTACGAGCAGTACTTC; CDR3 protein: CASSLAPANYEQYF
D gene: .; clone size: many; J gene: TRBJ2-2; V gene: TRBV4-2; CDR3 DNA: TGTGCCAGCAGCGAGCACAGGGCGGTCGGGGAGCTGTTTTTT; CDR3 protein: CASSEHRAVGELFF
D gene: .; clone size: many; J gene: TRBJ1-1; V gene: TRBV19; CDR3 DNA: TGTGCCACGTCTTGGACGGGGAACACTGAAGCTTTCTTT; CDR3 protein: CATSWTGNTEAFF
D gene: TRBD2; clone size: many; J gene: TRBJ2-7; V gene: TRBV28; CDR3 DNA: TGTGCCAGCCAACGACTAGCGGGCTCCTACGAGCAGTACTTC; CDR3 protein: CASQRLAGSYEQYF
D gene: .; clone size: many; J gene: TRBJ1-1; V gene: TRBV15; CDR3 DNA: TGTGCCACCAGCAGGAACTCGAACACTGAAGCTTTCTTT; CDR3 protein: CATSRNSNTEAFF
D gene: .; clone size: few; J gene: TRBJ2-5; V gene: TRBV20-1; CDR3 DNA: TGCAGTGGTCGGCCCCCCCGAGGTGGAGAGACCCAGTACTTC; CDR3 protein: CSGRPPRGGETQYF
D gene: .; clone size: many; J gene: TRBJ1-1; V gene: TRBV7-8; CDR3 DNA: TGTGCCAGCAGCTCATCCATTTACAGAGAAGCTTTCTTT; CDR3 protein: CASSSSIYREAFF
D gene: .; clone size: .; J gene: TRBJ1-2; V gene: TRBV6-1; CDR3 DNA: TGTGCCAGCAGTCAAAGTCTGGGAACCTATGGCTACACCTTC; CDR3 protein: CASSQSLGTYGYTF
D gene: TRBD1; clone size: many; J gene: TRBJ2-7; V gene: TRBV5-1; CDR3 DNA: TGCGCCAGCAGCTTGTACAGGGGGTCCTACGAGCAGTACTTC; CDR3 protein: CASSLYRGSYEQYF
D gene: .; clone size: many; J gene: TRBJ1-1; V gene: TRBV20-1; CDR3 DNA: TGCAGTGCCCCAAGGGAGAACACTGAAGCTTTCTTT; CDR3 protein: CSAPRENTEAFF